This T cell receptor (beta chain) originates from a study of identical twins. Study observations and caveats: Reduced insertions were recorded for abundant cord blood beta clonotypes, with no such pattern in memory repertoires. These conclusions were based on statistical analysis (cross-sectional, not following the same donors).

This clonotype showed up just a few times. Antigen: not known. The CDR3 is made up of 14 amino acids. Germline V gene lookup returns CDR1 SGHKS and CDR2 YYEKEE (reference sequence). V lost 4 bases and J lost 3, with 14 bases in between. TCRdb reprocessed the 5' RACE reads via MiXCR and lists one record per CDR3 protein. The profile shows 550,000 to 700,000 distinct CDR3 sequences, less than 25% of them singletons. These data are also associated with another study on T cells expressing NK-cell markers. That source adds: It was sorted CD3+CD56-NKG2C+, CD3+CD56+NKG2C- and CD3+CD56+NKG2C+ T cells that provided the TCR beta repertoires. A handful of donors showed these clonotypes also leading the CD3+CD56-NKG2C+ fraction.

The specimen was PBMCs. The receptor's source is a woman between 18 and 29 years old in good health. The chain employs TRBV5-5 and TRBJ2-7; no reliable D call. The CDR3 DNA follows: TGTGCCAGCAGCGTAAAGGGTGATAGCTACGAGCAGTACTTC. Translating gives CASSVKGDSYEQYF.